This TCR beta chain was retrieved from a study of T cell responses to AZD1222 COVID-19 vaccine. Overall study results and limits: Unmutated regions of variants are reportedly targeted by nearly half of spike-specific TCRs.

Per germline, CDR1 SEHNR and CDR2 FQNEAQ (reference sequence). This CDR3 has 14 amino acids. Trimming stripped 1 base from V and 14 bases from J, with 15 bases between. As concerns this clone: The antigen is not known.

TCRdb keeps only in-frame clones here, not all; method: immunoSEQ multiplex PCR. The repertoire holds roughly 40,000 clones, 90% seen once, with roughly 35% in the top ten. The receptor's source is an adult who received the AZD1222 COVID-19 vaccine. The V gene is TRBV7-9, the J gene TRBJ1-6; D not certain. The sample consisted of peripheral blood, taken 28 days after the second AZD1222 dose. The CDR3 loop is CASSLEGYQPTLHF. In DNA, the CDR3 is TGTGCCAGCAGCTTAGAAGGATACCAGCCCACCCTCCACTTT. Full variable domain (rest looked up from reference TRBV7-9 and TRBJ1-6): DTGVSQNPRHKITKRGQNVTFRCDPISEHNRLYWYRQTLGQGPEFLTYFQNEAQLEKSRLLSDRFSAERPKGSFSTLEIQRTEQGDSAMYLCASSLEGYQPTLHFGNGTRLTVT.